These 29 T cell receptor beta chains share one sample of origin, sequenced in a study of T-cell reconstitution after alpha-beta-depleted transplantation in children. TCRbeta library preparation incorporated unique molecular identifiers. TCRdb processed the PCR reads anew with MiXCR; each CDR3 protein has one entry. This table holds some 250,000 distinct CDR3 sequences, approximately 12% found once. The sequences come from PBMCs from the stem cell graft donor, collected from the stem cell graft. These receptors all come from a human donor who donated a stem cell graft to a child with acute lymphoblastic leukemia.

The chain couples TRBV7-9 to TRBJ2-7; D might be TRBD1 or TRBD2, each matching 5 bases. The V and J ends lost 4 bases and 3 bases respectively, with 13 bases between them. Germline assignment: CDR1 SEHNR and CDR2 FQNEAQ (reference sequence). There are 14 residues in the CDR3. As DNA, the CDR3 is TGTGCCAGCAGCTCCGGGGACGACTACTACGAGCAGTACTTC. Protein: CASSSGDDYYEQYF.

The gene calls are TRBV4-3 and TRBJ2-7, with TRBD1 matching 9 bases. Germline CDR1 LGHNA, CDR2 YSLEER. CDR3 length: 17 residues. V lost 0 bases to trimming and J lost 2 bases; unmatched junction nucleotides: 8. Here the CDR3 DNA reads TGCGCCAGCAGCCAAGATCAGATGGGACAGGGTGCCTACGAGCAGTACTTC. Protein product: CASSQDQMGQGAYEQYF.

This clonotype was detected many times. J is TRBJ2-1 and V is TRBV6-5, with 10 nucleotides matching TRBD2. The length of the CDR3 is 16 residues. The V segment lost 0 bases and the J segment 8 bases; nucleotides outside the gene matches: 7. The germline gives CDR1 MNHEY, CDR2 SVGAGI. For the CDR3, the DNA is TGTGCCAGCAGTTACTCGATACTAGCGGGATTCGATGAGCAGTTCTTC. This encodes CASSYSILAGFDEQFF.

This clonotype appeared many times. This chain joins TRBV12-3 or TRBV12-4 and TRBJ1-2; TRBD1 agrees at 12 bases. V dropped 6 bases and J dropped 8; count of bases not matched to a gene: 4. The CDR3 consists of 13 residues. The CDR3 sequence is CASRGQGARGYTF. Here the CDR3 DNA reads TGTGCCAGCAGGGGACAGGGGGCGCGCGGCTACACCTTC.

V and J are TRBV4-2 and TRBJ1-5, with TRBD1 matching over 7 bases. CDR1 and CDR2 (germline): LGHNA, YNFKEQ. CDR3 length equals 16 residues. V trimming: 0 bases; J trimming: 5 bases; junction bases outside the gene matches: 7. CDR3 sequence (DNA): TGTGCCAGCAGCCAAGAATGGGGACAGAATTATCAGCCCCAGCATTTT. This translates into CASSQEWGQNYQPQHF.

This clonotype was seen at least ten times. The rearrangement uses TRBV25-1 and TRBJ1-1; possibly TRBD1 for D (5 bases). The CDR3 is made up of 12 amino acids. Trimming took off 7 bases at V and 0 bases at J, with 6 bases between the two ends. CDR1 MGHDK and CDR2 SYGVNS come from the germline V gene. CDR3 residues: CASTGVNTEAFF. The CDR3 DNA is TGTGCCAGCACGGGGGTGAACACTGAAGCTTTCTTT.

In this sample, this clonotype turned up many times. The chain carries TRBV20-1 and TRBJ1-1; D not resolved. CDR1 and CDR2 from the germline V gene are DFQATT and SNEGSKA (reference sequence). Trimming removed 3 bases at V and 4 bases at J, with 12 bases between. The CDR3 has 13 residues. CDR3 nucleotide sequence: TGCAGTGCTAGCCGCCCGGGCGGCACTGAAGCTTTCTTT. It is translated as CSASRPGGTEAFF.

This clonotype was seen ten or more times. This chain connects TRBV15 to TRBJ2-7; the D is unclear. The CDR3 covers 12 residues. From germline, CDR1 is LNHNV and CDR2 YYDKDF (reference sequence). Trimming took off 1 base at V and 4 bases at J, with 5 bases between the two ends. CDR3 nucleotide sequence: TGTGCCACCAGCAGAGCGCGATACGAGCAGTACTTC. Translation: CATSRARYEQYF.

This clonotype came up many times. The chain joins TRBV6-1 to TRBJ2-7; D is undetermined. From germline, CDR1 is MNHNS and CDR2 SASEGT. The length of the CDR3 is 13 residues. With 6 bases removed from V and 7 bases from J, the gap between germline ends came to 16 bases. CDR3 sequence reads: CASSPGFSGEQYF. The CDR3 DNA reads as TGTGCCAGCAGCCCCGGCTTTTCGGGTGAGCAGTACTTC.

The table lists this clonotype with many counts. The V gene is TRBV15, the J gene TRBJ2-3; no firm D call. Germline CDR1 is LNHNV and CDR2 is YYDKDF (reference sequence). The length of the CDR3 is 16 residues. Trimming stripped 0 bases from V and 0 bases from J, with 10 bases between. CDR3 protein: CATSRDAGSSTDTQYF. In DNA, the CDR3 is TGTGCCACCAGCAGAGATGCAGGTTCTAGCACAGATACGCAGTATTTT.

This clonotype has ten or more counts. The chain uses TRBV10-3 and TRBJ2-5; D gene uncertain. CDR1 is ENHRY, CDR2 SYGVKD, per germline. V shed 4 bases and J shed 5 bases, with 11 bases lying between them. The CDR3 covers 13 residues. The CDR3 reads CAISGAGFETQYF. Written as DNA, the CDR3 is TGTGCCATCAGTGGGGCCGGTTTCGAGACCCAGTACTTC.

This clonotype was seen only a few times. The V and J genes are TRBV6-5 and TRBJ2-1; 11 nucleotides agree with TRBD1. Germline CDR1 and CDR2: MNHEY and SVGAGI. The CDR3 consists of 14 residues. V trimming: 2 bases; J trimming: 12 bases; junction bases outside the gene matches: 6. CDR3 coding DNA: TGTGCCAGCAGTTACGGGACAGGGGGGGGAGTGCAGTTCTTC. It encodes CASSYGTGGGVQFF.

A single count supports this clonotype. V is TRBV19 and J is TRBJ1-6, with a weak D call TRBD1 (6 bases). The V gene's germline CDR1 is LNHDA and CDR2 SQIVND (reference sequence). The CDR3 is 14 residues long. Trimming cost V 3 bases and J 10 bases, with 13 bases left between them. The CDR3, as DNA: TGTGCCAGTAGTATGGTACAGGGTAAATCACCCCTCCACTTT. This gives the protein CASSMVQGKSPLHF. The variable domain in full, with the rest retrieved from reference TRBV19 and TRBJ1-6, is DGGITQSPKYLFRKEGQNVTLSCEQNLNHDAMYWYRQDPGQGLRLIYYSQIVNDFQKGDIAEGYSVSREKKESFPLTVTSAQKNPTAFYLCASSMVQGKSPLHFGNGTRLTVT.

Of note for this clonotype: A much bigger clone sits one base away, suggesting this may be a read error. V usage is TRBV4-3 and J usage is TRBJ2-1; the match to TRBD1 covers 8 bases. Germline-derived CDR1 and CDR2 are LGHNA and YSLEER. This CDR3 is 14 amino acids long. The V segment lost 1 base and the J segment 13 bases; nucleotides outside the gene matches: 9. The CDR3 DNA reads TGCGCCAGCAGCCAAGCGACAGGGGTCGGCGACCAGTTCTTC. This codes for CASSQATGVGDQFF.

The table lists this clonotype with many counts. The chain is built from TRBV20-1 and TRBJ1-5; 11 nucleotides match TRBD1. Germline values: CDR1 DFQATT, CDR2 SNEGSKA (reference sequence). V lost 0 bases, J lost 1 base, and 5 bases stayed unmatched. The length of the CDR3 is 17 residues. For the CDR3, the DNA is TGCAGTGCTAGAGACTGGACAGGGGGCAGGAGCAATCAGCCCCAGCATTTT. It specifies CSARDWTGGRSNQPQHF.

At least ten counts were recorded for this clonotype. This chain connects TRBV5-1 to TRBJ2-7, with no clear D. Germline V gene data show CDR1 as SGHRS and CDR2 as YFSETQ. The length of the CDR3 is 15 residues. Trimming removed 4 bases from V and 3 bases from J, with 17 bases in between. CDR3 DNA sequence: TGCGCCAGCAGCCCGCTCCTTGACGGGTTCTACGAGCAGTACTTC. Amino acid sequence: CASSPLLDGFYEQYF.

This clonotype was seen at least ten times. This chain joins TRBV5-1 and TRBJ1-1; D might be TRBD1 (6 bases). This CDR3 has 14 residues. Trimming took 4 bases from V and 1 from J, leaving 11 bases between them. Per germline, CDR1 SGHRS and CDR2 YFSETQ. The CDR3 sequence: CASSPLGQNTEAFF. The CDR3 nucleotides are TGCGCCAGCAGCCCACTGGGACAGAACACTGAAGCTTTCTTT.

This clonotype was recorded at least ten times. This chain joins TRBV5-1 and TRBJ2-7; TRBD2 matches 10 bases. Germline V gene lookup returns CDR1 SGHRS and CDR2 YFSETQ. This CDR3 spans 14 amino acids. Trimming cost V 2 bases and J 4 bases; bases outside gene matches: 3. CDR3 DNA: TGCGCCAGCAGCTTCGGGACTAGCGAATACGAGCAGTACTTC. As protein: CASSFGTSEYEQYF.

This clonotype was recorded many times. The chain couples TRBV20-1 to TRBJ2-1; the D gene is possibly TRBD1 (5 bases). This CDR3 contains 16 residues. The V gene lost 1 base and the J gene lost 4 bases, with 17 bases spanning the gap. Germline-derived CDR1 and CDR2 are DFQATT and SNEGSKA (reference sequence). The chain's CDR3 is CSARGGFDRGYNEQFF. The CDR3 nucleotides read TGCAGTGCTAGAGGGGGTTTCGATAGGGGTTACAATGAGCAGTTCTTC.

This clonotype was counted many times. The V gene is TRBV7-9, the J gene TRBJ2-7; TRBD2 is a possible D gene (6 bases). V lost 1 base and J 5 bases, leaving 6 bases between the germline ends. This CDR3 comprises 12 residues. Germline CDR1 and CDR2: SEHNR and FQNEAQ (reference sequence). The CDR3 coding sequence is TGTGCCAGCAGCTTAGTAGCGGACGAGCAGTACTTC. Its translation: CASSLVADEQYF.

At least ten counts were recorded for this clonotype. J is TRBJ1-1 and V is TRBV29-1; D not certain. CDR3 length: 13 amino acids. V was cut by 7 bases and J by 0 bases, with 12 bases left in between. The germline CDR1 and CDR2 sequences are SQVTM and ANQGSEA. CDR3 bases: TGCAGCGCTGACCTAGGGTTGAACACTGAAGCTTTCTTT. Protein: CSADLGLNTEAFF.

This clonotype was seen at least ten times. This chain joins TRBV20-1 and TRBJ2-3, with 9 bases aligning to TRBD2. There are 15 residues in the CDR3. The ends lost 0 bases at V and 4 bases at J; junction bases unmatched: 5. Germline V gene lookup returns CDR1 DFQATT and CDR2 SNEGSKA (reference sequence). Here the CDR3 reads CSARDPAGGSDTQYF. CDR3 DNA sequence: TGCAGTGCTAGAGATCCGGCGGGGGGGTCAGATACGCAGTATTTT.

This clonotype was detected ten times or more. The rearrangement joins TRBV7-9 to TRBJ2-7, with TRBD1 matching over 10 bases. V lost 5 bases, J lost 1 base, and 5 bases stayed unmatched. The CDR3 runs to 15 residues. CDR1 and CDR2 (germline): SEHNR, FQNEAQ (reference sequence). CDR3 DNA sequence: TGTGCCAGCAGCCCGGGACAGGGGAGATCCTACGAGCAGTACTTC. Encoded protein: CASSPGQGRSYEQYF.

This clonotype has at least ten counts. The chain combines TRBV12-3 or TRBV12-4 with TRBJ1-1, with 10 bases lining up with TRBD1. The CDR3 is 18 residues long. After removal of 5 bases from V and 0 bases from J, the junction contained 12 bases not matched to a gene. The CDR3: CASSPPGTGVILNTEAFF. The CDR3 DNA sequence: TGTGCCAGCAGTCCTCCCGGGACAGGGGTCATACTGAACACTGAAGCTTTCTTT.

This clonotype was observed at least ten times. The chain links TRBV7-2 to TRBJ2-5; the D gene is possibly TRBD2 (5 bases). V was pared by 0 bases and J by 4 bases, with 12 bases between. The CDR3 is 15 residues long. Germline CDR1 is SGHTA and CDR2 is FQGNSA. This CDR3 is CASSLAGVLGETQYF. The CDR3 DNA follows: TGTGCCAGCAGCTTAGCCGGGGTGTTGGGAGAGACCCAGTACTTC.

In this sample, this clonotype turned up many times. The V gene is TRBV28, the J gene TRBJ1-1, with 9 bases matching TRBD1. From germline, CDR1 is MDHEN and CDR2 SYDVKM. Trimming at V came to 4 bases and at J to 0 bases, leaving 3 bases not matched to a gene. This CDR3 is 15 amino acids long. For the CDR3, the DNA is TGTGCCAGCAGTTATACAGGGGGCGTGAACACTGAAGCTTTCTTT. It specifies CASSYTGGVNTEAFF.

This clonotype was counted many times. This rearrangement joins TRBV10-3 to TRBJ1-6; 7 nucleotides line up with TRBD1. The CDR3 runs 17 residues. V lost 6 bases and J lost 0; bases outside the gene matches: 8. Germline loops: CDR1 ENHRY, CDR2 SYGVKD. CDR3 sequence: CAIRGTVRSSYNSPLHF. CDR3 coding DNA: TGTGCCATCAGGGGGACAGTGAGGAGCTCCTATAATTCACCCCTCCACTTT.

This clonotype has a count of ten or more. V is TRBV7-8 and J is TRBJ2-1, with TRBD1 matching 10 bases. With V trimmed by 1 base and J by 6 bases, 9 bases remained unmatched. CDR3 size: 17 residues. Germline values: CDR1 SGHVS, CDR2 FQNEAQ. This chain's CDR3 is CASSLGVGDRGINEQFF. In DNA, the CDR3 is TGTGCCAGCAGCTTAGGCGTCGGGGACAGGGGTATCAATGAGCAGTTCTTC.

In its sample, this clonotype was seen many times. This CDR3 is CSARALLPGGDLAKNIQYF. CDR3 nucleotides: TGCAGTGCTAGAGCCCTCCTCCCGGGAGGAGATCTAGCCAAAAACATTCAGTACTTC. The V call is TRBV20-1, the J call TRBJ2-4; 7 bases line up with TRBD2. This CDR3 has 19 amino acids. Trimming took 1 base from V and 0 from J; bases not matched to a gene: 15. CDR1 DFQATT and CDR2 SNEGSKA come from the germline V gene (reference sequence).